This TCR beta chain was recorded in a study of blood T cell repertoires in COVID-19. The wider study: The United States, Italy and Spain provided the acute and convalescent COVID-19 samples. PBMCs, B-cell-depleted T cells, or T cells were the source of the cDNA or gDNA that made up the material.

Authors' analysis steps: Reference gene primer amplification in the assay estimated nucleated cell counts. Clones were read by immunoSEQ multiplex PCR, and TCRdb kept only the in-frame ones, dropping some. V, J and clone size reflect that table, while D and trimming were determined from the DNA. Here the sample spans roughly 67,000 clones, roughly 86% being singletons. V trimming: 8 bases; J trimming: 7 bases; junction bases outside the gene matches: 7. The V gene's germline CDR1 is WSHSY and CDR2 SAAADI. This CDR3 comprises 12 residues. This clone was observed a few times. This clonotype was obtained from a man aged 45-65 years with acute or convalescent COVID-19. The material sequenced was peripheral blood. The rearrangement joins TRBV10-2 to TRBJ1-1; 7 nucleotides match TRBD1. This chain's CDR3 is CASAKGQIEAFF. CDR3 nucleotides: TGCGCCAGCGCAAAGGGACAGATTGAAGCTTTCTTT.